The next 8 T cell receptor beta chains were all read from a single sample in a study of blood T cell repertoires in COVID-19. The repertoire was sequenced with immunoSEQ multiplex PCR; TCRdb's copy has only in-frame clones and lacks some. The sample holds 50,000 or so clones, around 90% seen once. Sample: peripheral blood. The source is a human donor in a cohort sampled during active COVID-19.

This clone was counted a single time. In nucleotides, the CDR3 is TGTGCCAGTAGGGAGGGGAAGTCCGGGGCCAACGTCCTGACTTTC. This sequence encodes CASREGKSGANVLTF. The chain recombines TRBV19 with TRBJ2-6; possible D gene TRBD2, 6 bases. CDR3 length: 15 residues. The germline gives CDR1 LNHDA, CDR2 SQIVND (reference sequence). Trimming shortened V by 6 bases and J by 4 bases, and 13 bases separated the two germline ends.

The CDR3 protein is CASSRSRGEAFF. The DNA for the CDR3 is TGTGCCAGCAGCCGATCCAGGGGTGAAGCTTTCTTT. V is TRBV7-2 and J is TRBJ1-1; a weak D match, TRBD1 (6 bases). The CDR3 totals 12 residues. Germline V gene data show CDR1 as SGHTA and CDR2 as FQGNSA. V lost 5 bases to trimming and J lost 7 bases, with 11 bases between them.

The J gene is TRBJ1-2, the V gene TRBV5-6, with 7 bases lining up with TRBD1. This CDR3 contains 17 residues. CDR1 is SGHDT and CDR2 is YYEEEE in the germline V gene. The ends lost 0 bases at V and 4 bases at J; junction bases unmatched: 12. The chain's CDR3 is CASSLGRGPPILYGYTF. CDR3 bases: TGTGCCAGCAGCTTGGGGAGGGGGCCTCCTATCCTCTATGGCTACACCTTC.

The rearrangement uses TRBV7-9 and TRBJ2-2; possible D gene TRBD2, 7 bases. CDR1 and CDR2 from the germline V gene are SEHNR and FQNEAQ (reference sequence). Trimming left V 4 bases short and J 0 bases short, with 21 bases between. This CDR3 region has 19 residues. The CDR3: CASSSVTIRGAANTGELFF. In DNA form, the CDR3 reads TGTGCCAGCAGCTCAGTTACTATACGGGGGGCAGCGAACACCGGGGAGCTGTTTTTT.

This chain uses TRBV6-6 with TRBJ2-6, with 10 bases identical to TRBD1. V shed 5 bases and J 3 bases; nucleotides not matched to a gene: 7. The CDR3 totals 17 residues. Germline CDR1 reads MNHNY; CDR2 reads SVGAGI (reference sequence). The CDR3 bases are TGTGCCAGCAGTCAGGGACAGGGGCGAGTTGGGGCCAACGTCCTGACTTTC. As protein: CASSQGQGRVGANVLTF.

The CDR3 reads CASSSGEFLAKNIQYF. CDR3 nucleotides: TGTGCCAGCAGTTCCGGAGAGTTCTTAGCCAAAAACATTCAGTACTTC. The chain is built from TRBV28 and TRBJ2-4, with unresolved D. Trimming pared 4 bases from V and 0 bases from J, leaving 13 bases between. The CDR3 contains 16 residues. Germline V gene data show CDR1 as MDHEN and CDR2 as SYDVKM.

The chain couples TRBV5-1 to TRBJ2-1, with D possibly matching TRBD1 (6 bases). Per the germline V gene, CDR1 is SGHRS and CDR2 is YFSETQ. The CDR3 runs to 19 residues. Trimming left V 3 bases short and J 5 bases short, with 27 bases between. The CDR3, as DNA: TGCGCCAGCAGCTCCCAGGGGCTCCTGAGCCCCGTAAAACACAATGAGCAGTTCTTC. Its translation: CASSSQGLLSPVKHNEQFF.

The chain links TRBV15 to TRBJ2-7; 9 positions match TRBD1. The length of the CDR3 is 15 residues. The V segment lost 2 bases and the J segment 3 bases; nucleotides outside the gene matches: 5. Germline V gene data show CDR1 as LNHNV and CDR2 as YYDKDF (reference sequence). CDR3 amino acids: CATSRPGQGGYEQYF. The CDR3 nucleotides are TGTGCCACCAGCAGACCGGGACAGGGAGGCTACGAGCAGTACTTC.